The next 14 T cell receptor beta chains were all read from a single sample in a study of blood T cell repertoires in COVID-19. The method was immunoSEQ multiplex PCR; TCRdb's version includes in-frame clones alone and lacks a portion of them. The top ten clones hold approximately 4.7% of a sample with tens of thousands of clones, 88% of them seen once. What was sequenced was peripheral blood. These receptors came from a human donor in a cohort sampled during active COVID-19.

This clone was observed once. The V call is TRBV29-1, the J call TRBJ1-1; D ambiguous. Trimming removed 1 base from V and 1 base from J, with 7 bases in between. The CDR3 is 13 residues long. Germline values: CDR1 SQVTM, CDR2 ANQGSEA. The CDR3 sequence: CSVEVNRNTEAFF. In DNA, the CDR3 is TGCAGCGTTGAAGTAAACAGGAACACTGAAGCTTTCTTT.

The V gene is TRBV5-1, the J gene TRBJ2-3; maybe TRBD1 (5 bases). CDR1 and CDR2 (germline): SGHRS, YFSETQ. V was shortened by 2 bases and J by 3 bases, with 16 bases between the two germline ends. CDR3 length: 16 amino acids. The CDR3 sequence: CASSFRLRQGTDTQYF. Here the CDR3 DNA reads TGCGCCAGCAGCTTTCGTTTACGGCAGGGAACAGATACGCAGTATTTT.

The chain links TRBV6-5 to TRBJ2-3, with D tentatively TRBD2 (5 bases). V was trimmed by 6 bases and J by 1 base, leaving 11 bases between them. The CDR3 runs to 14 residues. Per the germline V gene, CDR1 is MNHEY and CDR2 is SVGAGI. The CDR3 DNA reads as TGTGCCAGCAGATTTGCGGGCCGCACAGATACGCAGTATTTT. It encodes CASRFAGRTDTQYF.

The chain has TRBV7-3 and TRBJ1-6; D possibly corresponds to TRBD1 (6 bases). V was trimmed by 2 bases and J by 3 bases, leaving 8 bases between them. Germline values: CDR1 SGHTA, CDR2 FQGTGA. The CDR3 spans 15 residues. CDR3 bases: TGTGCCAGCAGCTTAGGGGGCAGCTATAATTCACCCCTCCACTTT. It is translated as CASSLGGSYNSPLHF.

This chain joins TRBV3-1 (or the pseudogene TRBV3-2) and TRBJ2-7; TRBD1 matches 10 bases. The germline V gene encodes CDR1 LGHDT and CDR2 YNNKEL (reference sequence). V lost 5 bases to trimming and J lost 4 bases; unmatched junction nucleotides: 8. This CDR3 has 15 amino acids. The CDR3 DNA reads as TGTGCCAGCAGCAGCCGGGACAGGGGCACGTACGAGCAGTACTTC. Its protein product is CASSSRDRGTYEQYF.

The genes are TRBV19 and TRBJ1-4; D gene unclear. CDR3 length equals 13 residues. Trimming pared 5 bases from V and 8 bases from J, leaving 12 bases between. CDR1 is LNHDA and CDR2 is SQIVND in the germline V gene (reference sequence). Written as DNA, the CDR3 is TGTGCCAGTAGTTTTGCTCGAGGGGAAAAACTGTTTTTT. Translated: CASSFARGEKLFF.

V and J are TRBV6-5 and TRBJ2-5; 7 nucleotides match TRBD2. Germline V CDR1 and CDR2: MNHEY, SVGAGI. V was clipped by 6 bases and J by 1 base; unmatched bases: 5. The CDR3 length is 14 residues. Written as DNA, the CDR3 is TGTGCCAGCAGCGGGGGGATTCTCCAAGAGACCCAGTACTTC. Protein product: CASSGGILQETQYF.

The J gene is TRBJ2-7, the V gene TRBV7-8, with TRBD2 as a possible D gene (5 bases). The CDR3 is made up of 13 amino acids. Germline CDR1 reads SGHVS; CDR2 reads FQNEAQ. The V gene lost 2 bases and the J gene lost 4 bases, with 9 bases spanning the gap. The CDR3 nucleotides are TGTGCCAGCAGCTTAAACGGGGAGTACGAGCAGTACTTC. Amino acids: CASSLNGEYEQYF.

The chain combines TRBV5-1 with TRBJ2-5, with a weak D call TRBD1 (6 bases). The CDR3 extends over 13 amino acids. V lost 5 bases and J lost 2, with 10 bases in between. CDR1 is SGHRS and CDR2 is YFSETQ in the germline V gene. The CDR3 here is CASRGQIQETQYF. The CDR3 bases are TGCGCCAGCAGGGGACAAATTCAAGAGACCCAGTACTTC.

This chain links TRBV5-1 with TRBJ1-4; D gene ambiguous. CDR3 length: 15 residues. V was shortened by 4 bases and J by 5 bases, with 15 bases between the two germline ends. Germline CDR1 is SGHRS and CDR2 is YFSETQ. The CDR3 spells CASSPVGVLNEKLFF. The CDR3 DNA sequence: TGCGCCAGCAGCCCGGTCGGGGTACTGAATGAAAAACTGTTTTTT.

The V and J genes are TRBV5-6 and TRBJ2-1; unclear D gene. In germline, CDR1 is SGHDT, CDR2 YYEEEE. Trimming removed 7 bases at V and 3 bases at J, with 23 bases between. The CDR3 totals 17 residues. CDR3: CASRFFTEVADYNEQFF. CDR3 bases: TGTGCCAGCCGATTCTTTACCGAAGTTGCGGACTACAATGAGCAGTTCTTC.

This chain joins TRBV30 and TRBJ1-5, with TRBD1 matching over 10 bases. The CDR3 has 15 amino acids. CDR1 is GTSNPN, CDR2 SVGIG, per germline (reference sequence). With V trimmed by 0 bases and J by 4 bases, 3 bases remained unmatched. The CDR3 bases are TGTGCCTGGAGTGTAGGACAGGGGGGAAATCAGCCCCAGCATTTT. Its translation is CAWSVGQGGNQPQHF. Together with reference TRBV30 and TRBJ1-5, the CDR3 gives the full variable domain: SQTIHQWPATLVQPVGSPLSLECTVEGTSNPNLYWYRQAAGRGLQLLFYSVGIGQISSEVPQNLSASRPQDRQFILSSKKLLLSDSGFYLCAWSVGQGGNQPQHFGDGTRLSIL.

The chain couples TRBV18 to TRBJ1-2; D gene ambiguous. V gave up 1 base and J gave up 2 bases, with 11 bases separating them. Germline lookup yields CDR1 KGHSH and CDR2 LQKENI. This CDR3 has 15 residues. In DNA form, the CDR3 reads TGTGCCAGCTCACCACAGAGGAACAAAAACTATGGCTACACCTTC. Its translation: CASSPQRNKNYGYTF.

V gene TRBV28 combines with J gene TRBJ2-1, with 8 bases matching TRBD2. The CDR3 is made up of 14 amino acids. V lost 9 bases and J lost 4; bases outside the gene matches: 8. Germline V gene sequence: CDR1 MDHEN, CDR2 SYDVKM. The CDR3 sequence is CASGLAGSYNEQFF. In DNA, the CDR3 is TGTGCCAGTGGTCTAGCGGGTTCTTACAATGAGCAGTTCTTC.